The 22 T cell receptor beta chains in this list originate from one sample, sequenced in a study of blood T cells in healthy people across ages. The use of a sample-barcoded 5' primer and a J-beta primer mix characterized a second PCR of about 7 to 12 cycles. TCRdb reanalysed the 5' RACE reads using MiXCR and keeps one entry per CDR3 protein. The sample has 950,000 to 1,200,000 distinct CDR3 sequences; 35% to 40% are singletons. The sequenced material came from blood. The source of these receptors is a man between 18 and 29 years old in good health.

The chain carries TRBV12-3 or TRBV12-4 and TRBJ2-3, with D perhaps TRBD1 (7 bases). The V and J ends lost 7 bases and 6 bases respectively, with 14 bases between them. This CDR3 spans 13 amino acids. This CDR3 is CASTVTGRDTQYF. For the CDR3, the DNA is TGTGCCAGCACCGTGACAGGGAGGGATACGCAGTATTTT.

This chain links TRBV5-1 with TRBJ2-1; no reliable D call. Germline lookup yields CDR1 SGHRS and CDR2 YFSETQ. This CDR3 is built from 15 residues. The V end was cut by 4 bases, the J end by 6 bases, with 17 bases between. The CDR3 DNA sequence: TGCGCCAGCAGCAGCCGGGTCAACCGTCGCAATGAGCAGTTCTTC. As protein: CASSSRVNRRNEQFF.

This clonotype was observed at least ten times. This chain connects TRBV12-3 or TRBV12-4 to TRBJ1-2, with D unresolved. Trimming removed 6 bases at V and 4 bases at J, with 15 bases between. The CDR3 loop spans 14 amino acids. The CDR3, as DNA: TGTGCCAGCAGCTCATACCGGACGGGCTATGGCTACACCTTC. Translation: CASSSYRTGYGYTF.

This clonotype was detected a few times. Mismatch with germline at one junction end may stem from a read error. The V call is TRBV6-2 or TRBV6-3, the J call TRBJ2-1; 10 bases line up with TRBD1. The CDR3 contains 16 residues. Germline V gene sequence: CDR1 MNHEY, CDR2 SVGEGT. Here the CDR3 DNA reads TGTGCCAGCAGTGACTCCCGGGACAGGGGTTACAATGAGCAGTTCTTC. Translation gives CASSDSRDRGYNEQFF.

With respect to this clonotype: At one end, the junction sequence differs from germline, possibly due to a read error. The rearrangement joins TRBV20-1 to TRBJ2-5; D gene ambiguous. Germline CDR1 and CDR2: DFQATT and SNEGSKA (reference sequence). This CDR3 comprises 11 residues. The CDR3 DNA is TGCAGTGCTAGAGCGGAAGAGGCCCAGTACTTC. Protein product: CSARAEEAQYF.

The rearrangement uses TRBV4-1 and TRBJ2-5; 10 positions agree with TRBD2. CDR1 and CDR2 (germline): MGHRA, YSYEKL. This CDR3 has 18 amino acids. The trim removed 1 base at V and 5 bases at J, leaving 13 bases unmatched. DNA for the CDR3: TGCGCCAGCAGCCAAGGGAGAGGACTAGCGGCGAAAATGGAGACCCAGTACTTC. Its translation is CASSQGRGLAAKMETQYF.

The V and J genes are TRBV12-3 or TRBV12-4 and TRBJ1-1; TRBD1 agrees at 8 bases. CDR3 length: 15 amino acids. V trimming: 7 bases; J trimming: 11 bases; junction bases outside the gene matches: 18. DNA of the CDR3: TGTGCCAGCACCCAAGGGGCAGGGGGCTTTATGCGGGCTTTCTTT. Translated: CASTQGAGGFMRAFF.

The chain uses TRBV2 and TRBJ1-2; a possible D gene is TRBD1 (5 bases). The V end was cut by 7 bases, the J end by 4 bases, with 16 bases between. This CDR3 has 14 amino acids. Germline-derived CDR1 and CDR2 are SNHLY and FYNNEI. The CDR3 here is CASILLQGSYGYTF. The CDR3 nucleotides are TGTGCCAGCATCCTCTTGCAGGGTAGCTATGGCTACACCTTC. Looking up the rest from reference TRBV2 and TRBJ1-2 gives the full variable domain: EPEVTQTPSHQVTQMGQEVILRCVPISNHLYFYWYRQILGQKVEFLVSFYNNEISEKSEIFDDQFSVERPDGSNFTLKIRSTKLEDSAMYFCASILLQGSYGYTFGSGTRLTVV.

The chain employs TRBV2 and TRBJ2-6; possibly TRBD2 for D (5 bases). V was clipped by 8 bases and J by 3 bases, with 8 bases between them. The CDR3 totals 13 residues. CDR1 is SNHLY and CDR2 is FYNNEI in the germline V gene. CDR3 protein: CASAEGGANVLTF. The CDR3, as DNA: TGTGCCAGCGCTGAGGGTGGGGCCAACGTCCTGACTTTC.

On this clonotype itself: One end of the junction is discordant with germline, which a read error may explain. The rearrangement uses TRBV6-2 or TRBV6-3 and TRBJ1-1, with D hard to call. Germline assignment: CDR1 MNHEY and CDR2 SVGEGT. This CDR3 has 12 residues. DNA of the CDR3: TGTGCCAGCAGTTCCCGGTCAGCTGAAACTTTCTTT. It specifies CASSSRSAETFF.

V and J are TRBV7-9 and TRBJ1-2; 7 bases agree with TRBD1. CDR1 and CDR2 (germline): SEHNR, FQNEAQ (reference sequence). The CDR3 is 13 amino acids. V dropped 5 bases and J dropped 8; count of bases not matched to a gene: 8. CDR3 bases: TGTGCCAGCAGCCGGGACAGTTATAGGGGCTACACCTTC. Translating it yields CASSRDSYRGYTF. Full variable domain (remainder filled in from reference TRBV7-9 and TRBJ1-2): DTGVSQNPRHKITKRGQNVTFRCDPISEHNRLYWYRQTLGQGPEFLTYFQNEAQLEKSRLLSDRFSAERPKGSFSTLEIQRTEQGDSAMYLCASSRDSYRGYTFGSGTRLTVV.

The CDR3 reads CASSQGGAGAGNTIYF. Here the CDR3 DNA reads TGTGCCAGCAGCCAAGGTGGTGCGGGAGCTGGAAACACCATATATTTT. This chain joins TRBV3-1 and TRBJ1-3; no firm D call. This CDR3 has 16 residues. The V gene lost 1 base and the J gene lost 2 bases, with 12 bases spanning the gap. The germline gives CDR1 LGHDT, CDR2 YNNKEL (reference sequence).

Regarding this clonotype: The junction departs from the called germline gene at one end, perhaps through a read error. The chain couples TRBV7-7 to TRBJ2-5; D is unresolved. CDR1 SSHAT and CDR2 FNYEAQ come from the germline V gene (reference sequence). CDR3 length: 15 residues. Here the CDR3 DNA reads TGTGCTAGCAGCTTAAAACTCTCCCGGCAAGAGACCCAGTACTTC. Encoded protein: CASSLKLSRQETQYF.

The genes are TRBV6-2 or TRBV6-3 and TRBJ1-5; D gene uncertain. The CDR3 is 15 amino acids. CDR1 and CDR2 from the germline V gene are MNHEY and SVGEGT. Deletions cut 3 bases from V and 0 bases from J, with 9 bases between. CDR3 in amino acids: CASSYYRNSNQPQHF. CDR3 DNA: TGTGCCAGCAGTTATTACAGAAATAGCAATCAGCCCCAGCATTTT.

This sequence joins TRBV6-5 and TRBJ2-2; perhaps D is TRBD1 or TRBD2 (5 bases each). Trimming removed 4 bases from V and 8 bases from J, with 14 bases in between. The CDR3 is 14 residues long. Germline V gene sequence: CDR1 MNHEY, CDR2 SVGAGI. CDR3 nucleotide sequence: TGTGCCAGCAGTTCTAAAGAGGGGCGAGGGGAGCTGTTTTTT. Encoded protein: CASSSKEGRGELFF.

The table lists this clonotype with a count of one. V is TRBV20-1 and J is TRBJ1-1; TRBD1 is a possible D gene (5 bases). This CDR3 comprises 13 residues. V lost 3 bases and J lost 1, with 9 bases in between. The germline CDR1 and CDR2 sequences are DFQATT and SNEGSKA (reference sequence). CDR3 nucleotide sequence: TGCAGTGCTAGCGATGGGGGGAACACTGAAGCTTTCTTT. This translates into CSASDGGNTEAFF.

This clonotype was seen a single time. A much larger clone is a single base away; this may be a read error. The rearrangement uses TRBV29-1 and TRBJ2-3; weak D call: TRBD2 (5 bases). This CDR3 has 14 amino acids. V was cut by 0 bases and J by 1 base, with 8 bases left in between. Germline V CDR1 and CDR2: SQVTM, ANQGSEA. CDR3 region: CSVEDGERTDTQYF. The CDR3 DNA follows: TGCAGCGTTGAAGACGGGGAACGCACAGATACGCAGTATTTT.

This clonotype was seen once. V usage is TRBV20-1 and J usage is TRBJ2-3; D is unclear. V was shortened by 3 bases and J by 8 bases, with 18 bases between the two germline ends. Germline V gene sequence: CDR1 DFQATT, CDR2 SNEGSKA (reference sequence). There are 14 residues in the CDR3. The CDR3 DNA is TGCAGTGCTAGGGGCTCGAAGGAGTCAGGTACGCAGTATTTT. Protein sequence: CSARGSKESGTQYF.

This clonotype was found a few times. This chain uses TRBV4-1 with TRBJ1-5, with D possibly being TRBD1 (5 bases). The length of the CDR3 is 16 residues. V dropped 1 base and J dropped 5 bases, with 15 bases sitting between them. From germline, CDR1 is MGHRA and CDR2 YSYEKL. Here the CDR3 DNA reads TGCGCCAGCAGCCAAGGCTGGGGGGAAAAGGATCAGCCCCAGCATTTT. This codes for CASSQGWGEKDQPQHF.

In nucleotides, the CDR3 is TGTGCCAGATGGCCAGGGACACCCTACAATGAGCAGTACTTC. Translated, it gives CARWPGTPYNEQYF. V usage is TRBV4-2 and J usage is TRBJ2-1; D may be TRBD1 (6 bases). The J call may be faulty, since TRBJ2-7 better matches the DNA end. This CDR3 is built from 14 residues. CDR1 is LGHNA, CDR2 YNFKEQ, per germline.

This chain links TRBV5-1 with TRBJ2-5; a weak D match, TRBD2 (6 bases). This CDR3 region has 16 residues. V dropped 1 base and J dropped 2 bases, with 15 bases sitting between them. Germline loops: CDR1 SGHRS, CDR2 YFSETQ. CDR3 sequence reads: CASSLRATGGQETQYF. Here the CDR3 DNA reads TGCGCCAGCAGCTTGCGGGCTACCGGGGGACAAGAGACCCAGTACTTC.

This chain joins TRBV29-1 and TRBJ2-1; D is perhaps TRBD1 (7 bases). V dropped 6 bases and J dropped 5 bases, with 17 bases sitting between them. This CDR3 is 14 amino acids long. Germline-derived CDR1 and CDR2 are SQVTM and ANQGSEA. This CDR3 reads CSVGQAGTHNEQFF. CDR3 DNA: TGCAGCGTCGGACAGGCCGGGACTCACAATGAGCAGTTCTTC.